The sequence of this TCR beta chain was determined in a study of blood T cell repertoires in COVID-19 (dated by TCRdb to the early 2020s). Regarding the complete study: Samples covering the acute and convalescent phases of COVID-19 were provided by collaborators in the United States, Italy and Spain. The prospective study material was composed of cDNA or gDNA derived from T cells, B-cell-depleted T cells, or PBMCs. The dataset comprised deeply sampled blood TCRbeta repertoires from subjects exposed to, actively infected with, or recovered from COVID-19. The repertoires were made available in a free public database intended to serve as a resource for research on the immune response to SARS-CoV-2. Samples came from the ongoing ImmuneRACE study (first 160 participants) plus 1,254 subjects from 6 global collaborators. Nearly every sample came with metadata listing a de-identified subject ID, COVID-19 status, age in years and sex. Where HLA class I and class II types were available, the types were taken from metadata supplied by the sample provider, not from assay-based typing. Results and caveats for the whole study, not just this receptor: The amount of clinical and demographic metadata varied by source and participant and was provided uncurated.

Whole blood was collected in K2EDTA tubes by collaborating institutions according to the institutions' own protocols. Collaborator samples were shipped for TCRbeta analysis as frozen whole blood, isolated PBMCs, or DNA extracted from either sample type. TCRbeta CDR3 regions were amplified from genomic DNA by means of the immunoSEQ Assay, a bias-controlled multiplex PCR. In the authors' own workflow: The number of nucleated cells in each sample was estimated by amplification of reference gene primers within the assay. Sequence reads were collapsed and filtered to measure the absolute abundance of every unique TCRbeta CDR3 rearrangement. For each sample, productive Simpson clonality was calculated as the square root of Simpson's diversity index over productive rearrangements. Here the immuneACCESS table is served through TCRdb, limited to in-frame sequences with V and J called. Missing clones are a known gap in these copies; in checked studies unresolved V genes cover under half, and the rest lacks a known reason. That table is the source of V, J and clone size, and D and trimming were worked out from the DNA. This sample holds about 140,000 clones; over 65% were observed only once. The ten most abundant clones make up roughly 17% of the sample.

Details on this clone: The antigen it recognizes is unknown. No base-level quality is on record; no much larger clone is a single base apart.

Germline trimming amounts to 2 bases on V and 6 bases on J, with 10 as the count of junction bases outside the gene matches. CDR1 SGHVS and CDR2 FQNEAQ are derived from the germline V gene. The CDR3 covers 16 residues, taking in both the cysteine and the phenylalanine. Only CDR3 DNA remains: 48 bases, in frame from the first base. The clonotype comes from a man aged 45-65 years with acute or convalescent COVID-19. The rearrangement combines TRBV7-8 with TRBJ1-2, with 9 bases in between that match TRBD1. What was sequenced was peripheral blood. The DNA sequence reads TGTGCCAGCAGCTTAACCCGGGACAGGGCGTTTGATGGCTACACCTTC. Translation gives CASSLTRDRAFDGYTF.